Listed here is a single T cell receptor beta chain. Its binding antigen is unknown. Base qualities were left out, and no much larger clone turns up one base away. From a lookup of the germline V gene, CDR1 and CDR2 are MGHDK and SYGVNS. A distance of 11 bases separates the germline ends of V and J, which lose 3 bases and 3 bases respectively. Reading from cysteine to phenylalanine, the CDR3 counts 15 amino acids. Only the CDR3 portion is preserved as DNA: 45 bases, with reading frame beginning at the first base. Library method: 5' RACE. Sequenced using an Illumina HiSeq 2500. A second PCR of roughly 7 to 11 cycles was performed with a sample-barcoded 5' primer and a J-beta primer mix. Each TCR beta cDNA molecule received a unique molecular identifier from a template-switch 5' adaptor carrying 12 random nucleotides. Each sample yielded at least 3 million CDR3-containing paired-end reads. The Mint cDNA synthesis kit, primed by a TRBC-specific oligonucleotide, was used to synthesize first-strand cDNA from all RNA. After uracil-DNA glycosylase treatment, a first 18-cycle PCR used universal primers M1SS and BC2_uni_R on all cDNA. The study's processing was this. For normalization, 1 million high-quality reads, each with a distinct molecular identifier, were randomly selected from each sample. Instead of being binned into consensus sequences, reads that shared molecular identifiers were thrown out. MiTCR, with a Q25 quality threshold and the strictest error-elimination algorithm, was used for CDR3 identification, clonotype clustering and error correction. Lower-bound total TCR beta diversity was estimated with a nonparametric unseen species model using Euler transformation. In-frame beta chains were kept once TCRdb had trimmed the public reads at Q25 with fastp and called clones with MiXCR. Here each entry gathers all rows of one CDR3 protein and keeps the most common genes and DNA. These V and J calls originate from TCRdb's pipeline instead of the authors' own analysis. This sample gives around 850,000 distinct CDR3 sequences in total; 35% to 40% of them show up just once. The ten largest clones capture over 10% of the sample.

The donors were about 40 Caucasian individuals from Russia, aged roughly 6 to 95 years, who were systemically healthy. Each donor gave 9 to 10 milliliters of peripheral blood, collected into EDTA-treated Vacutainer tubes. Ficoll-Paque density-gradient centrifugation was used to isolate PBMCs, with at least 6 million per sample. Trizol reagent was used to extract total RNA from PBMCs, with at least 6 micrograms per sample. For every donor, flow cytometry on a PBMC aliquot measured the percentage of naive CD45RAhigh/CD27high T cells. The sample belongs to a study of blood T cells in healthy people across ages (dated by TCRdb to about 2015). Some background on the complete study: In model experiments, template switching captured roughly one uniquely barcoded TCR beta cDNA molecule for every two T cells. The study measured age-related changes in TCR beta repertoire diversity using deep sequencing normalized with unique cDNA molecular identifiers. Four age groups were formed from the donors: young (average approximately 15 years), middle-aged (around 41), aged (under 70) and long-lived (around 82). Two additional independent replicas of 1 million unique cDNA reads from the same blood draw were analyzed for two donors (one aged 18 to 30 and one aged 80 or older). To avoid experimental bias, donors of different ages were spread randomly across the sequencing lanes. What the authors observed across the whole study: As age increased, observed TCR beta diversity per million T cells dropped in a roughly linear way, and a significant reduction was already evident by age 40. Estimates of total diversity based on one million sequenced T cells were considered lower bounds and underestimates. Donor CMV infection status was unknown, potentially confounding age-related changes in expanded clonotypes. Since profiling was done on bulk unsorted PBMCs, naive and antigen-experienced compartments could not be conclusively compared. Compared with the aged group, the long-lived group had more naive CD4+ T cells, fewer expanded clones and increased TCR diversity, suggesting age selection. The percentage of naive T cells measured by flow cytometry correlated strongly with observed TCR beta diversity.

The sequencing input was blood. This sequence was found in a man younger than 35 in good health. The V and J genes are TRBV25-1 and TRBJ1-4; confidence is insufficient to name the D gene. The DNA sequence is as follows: TGTGCCAGCAGTGATGACCGCGGGGCTAATGAAAAACTGTTTTTT. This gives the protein CASSDDRGANEKLFF. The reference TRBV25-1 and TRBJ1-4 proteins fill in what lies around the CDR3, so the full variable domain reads EADIYQTPRYLVIGTGKKITLECSQTMGHDKMYWYQQDPGMELHLIHYSYGVNSTEKGDLSSESTVSRIRTEHFPLTLESARPSHTSQYLCASSDDRGANEKLFFGSGTQLSVL.